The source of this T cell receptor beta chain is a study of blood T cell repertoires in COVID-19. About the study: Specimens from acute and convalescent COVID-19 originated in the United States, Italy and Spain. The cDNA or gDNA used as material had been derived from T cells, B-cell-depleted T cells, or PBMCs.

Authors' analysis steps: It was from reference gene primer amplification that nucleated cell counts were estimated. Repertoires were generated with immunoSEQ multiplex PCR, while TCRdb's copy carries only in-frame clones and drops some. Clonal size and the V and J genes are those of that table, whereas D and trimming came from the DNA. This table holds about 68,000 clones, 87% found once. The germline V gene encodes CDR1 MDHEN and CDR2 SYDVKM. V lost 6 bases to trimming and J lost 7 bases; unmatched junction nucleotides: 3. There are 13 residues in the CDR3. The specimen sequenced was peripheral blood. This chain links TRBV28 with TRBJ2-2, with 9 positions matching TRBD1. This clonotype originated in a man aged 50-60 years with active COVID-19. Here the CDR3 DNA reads TGTGCCAGCAGCCGGACAGGGGACGGGGAGCTGTTTTTT. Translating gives CASSRTGDGELFF.